Below, one T cell receptor beta chain is given with its context. Its antigen is undetermined. The record originates from a study of T cell repertoires in cytomegalovirus infection. In the study overall: Recently identified HLA-C-restricted CMV epitopes were used, and well-studied HLA-B-restricted CMV epitopes were used as well.

One entry per CDR3 protein, called by TCRdb with MiXCR from the reads. Altogether nearly 700,000 distinct CDR3 sequences are present, around 32% being singletons, with the ten largest covering 15% to 20%. V was cut by 5 bases and J by 3 bases, with 17 bases left in between. This CDR3 region has 15 residues. Germline CDR1 SGHTA, CDR2 FQGNSA. The origin of this receptor is a human donor in good health (CMV status not recorded). Some clones in this sample may be carry-over from other donors' samples. The chain links TRBV7-2 to TRBJ2-7, with D perhaps matching TRBD1 or TRBD2 (7 bases each). The starting material was cultured PBMCs, obtained from culture after CMV antigen stimulation. The CDR3 reads CASSRAGDSGYEQYV. The CDR3 region has the DNA TGTGCCAGCAGCCGGGCGGGGGACAGTGGCTACGAGCAGTACGTC.